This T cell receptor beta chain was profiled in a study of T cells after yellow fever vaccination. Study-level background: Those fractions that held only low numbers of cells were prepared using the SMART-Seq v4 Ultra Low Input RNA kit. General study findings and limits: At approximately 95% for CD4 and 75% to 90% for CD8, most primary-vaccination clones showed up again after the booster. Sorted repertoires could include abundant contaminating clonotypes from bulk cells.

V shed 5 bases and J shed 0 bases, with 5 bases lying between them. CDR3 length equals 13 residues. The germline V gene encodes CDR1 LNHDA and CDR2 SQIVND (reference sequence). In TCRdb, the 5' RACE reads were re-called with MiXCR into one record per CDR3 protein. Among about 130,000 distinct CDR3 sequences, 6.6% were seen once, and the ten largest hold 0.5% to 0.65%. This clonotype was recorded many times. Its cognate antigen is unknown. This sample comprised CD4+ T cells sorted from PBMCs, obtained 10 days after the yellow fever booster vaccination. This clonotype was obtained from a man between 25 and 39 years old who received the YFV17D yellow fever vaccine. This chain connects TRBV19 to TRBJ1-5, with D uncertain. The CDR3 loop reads CASSRVSNQPQHF. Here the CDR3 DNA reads TGTGCCAGTAGTCGGGTTAGCAATCAGCCCCAGCATTTT.